A single sample gave rise to the 30 T cell receptor beta chains below, sequenced in a study of identical twins (TCRdb year 2016). The library was produced with 5' RACE. The sequencing machine was an Illumina HiSeq 2000. TCRdb applied fastp at Q25 and MiXCR to the public reads, then kept only in-frame beta chains. Each CDR3 protein gets just one entry, which takes the most common genes and DNA from the rows behind it. In this sample the table shows 1.5 million to 2 million distinct CDR3 sequences, less than 40% of which occur a single time. More than 0.25% of the sample belongs to the ten largest clones. Sequencing was performed on cord blood. These receptors originate from a newborn girl in good health.

The J gene is TRBJ2-1, the V gene TRBV6-4, with a weak D call TRBD2 (7 bases). The germline V and J ends were trimmed by 6 bases and 3 bases, with 18 bases remaining between them. The CDR3 is made up of 16 amino acids. CDR1 is MRHNA and CDR2 is SNTAGT in the germline V gene. This CDR3 reads CASSHTAGALYNEQFF. DNA for the CDR3: TGTGCCAGCAGCCACACTGCGGGGGCCCTCTACAATGAGCAGTTCTTC.

V is TRBV3-1 and J is TRBJ2-7; possible D gene TRBD2, 6 bases. Trimming removed 6 bases from V and 7 bases from J, with 13 bases in between. This CDR3 spans 12 amino acids. The germline gives CDR1 LGHDT, CDR2 YNNKEL (reference sequence). CDR3 in amino acids: CASRGLSREQYF. CDR3 bases: TGTGCCAGCAGAGGACTATCTCGTGAGCAGTACTTC.

V and J are TRBV20-1 and TRBJ2-1, with D possibly called TRBD1 or TRBD2 (5 bases each). Germline V CDR1 and CDR2: DFQATT, SNEGSKA (reference sequence). CDR3 length: 16 residues. Trimming took off 0 bases at V and 4 bases at J, with 16 bases between the two ends. The CDR3 here is CSARDRGRGPYNEQFF. Here the CDR3 DNA reads TGCAGTGCTAGAGATCGGGGAAGGGGCCCTTACAATGAGCAGTTCTTC.

This clonotype was counted between two and nine times. The chain uses TRBV6-6 and TRBJ2-1; D is possibly TRBD2 (6 bases). Trimming shortened V by 2 bases and J by 5 bases, and 19 bases separated the two germline ends. Per the germline V gene, CDR1 is MNHNY and CDR2 is SVGAGI (reference sequence). The CDR3 is 17 amino acids. The CDR3 is CASSYRIADKFHNEQFF. The CDR3 DNA is TGTGCCAGCAGTTACCGTATAGCGGATAAATTCCACAATGAGCAGTTCTTC.

For the CDR3, the DNA is TGTGCCAGCAGCCAAAGCGGGGGGCTGAAGTTCGGCACTGAAGCTTTCTTT. It encodes CASSQSGGLKFGTEAFF. The rearrangement uses TRBV4-2 and TRBJ1-1; tentatively, D is TRBD1 (6 bases). This CDR3 is 17 amino acids long. CDR1 is LGHNA and CDR2 is YNFKEQ in the germline V gene. Trimming removed 2 bases from V and 4 bases from J, with 20 bases in between.

The genes are TRBV24-1 and TRBJ2-1; D unresolved. Germline V gene data show CDR1 as KGHDR and CDR2 as SFDVKD. V was cut by 1 base and J by 8 bases, with 17 bases left in between. The length of the CDR3 is 16 residues. The CDR3 DNA follows: TGTGCCACCAGTGATTTTGGGCGCACCGAGGTCCATGAGCAGTTCTTC. Encoded protein: CATSDFGRTEVHEQFF.

The chain carries TRBV5-1 and TRBJ2-3; tentative D call: TRBD1 (5 bases). This CDR3 has 15 amino acids. V dropped 7 bases and J dropped 0 bases, with 15 bases sitting between them. Germline loops: CDR1 SGHRS, CDR2 YFSETQ. The CDR3 sequence: CASGEDRHSTDTQYF. The DNA of the CDR3 is TGCGCCAGCGGAGAAGACAGACATAGCACAGATACGCAGTATTTT. Combining the CDR3 with reference TRBV5-1 and TRBJ2-3 gives the whole variable domain KAGVTQTPRYLIKTRGQQVTLSCSPISGHRSVSWYQQTPGQGLQFLFEYFSETQRNKGNFPGRFSGRQFSNSRSEMNVSTLELGDSALYLCASGEDRHSTDTQYFGPGTRLTVL.

The chain couples TRBV9 to TRBJ2-5; 8 bases are shared with TRBD2. From germline, CDR1 is SGDLS and CDR2 YYNGEE. V lost 0 bases and J lost 13; bases outside the gene matches: 14. The CDR3 runs 15 residues. CDR3 sequence: CASSVATSARGERYF. The CDR3, as DNA: TGTGCCAGCAGCGTAGCGACTAGCGCCAGAGGGGAGCGGTACTTC. Based on the CDR3 plus reference TRBV9 and TRBJ2-5, the full variable domain is DSGVTQTPKHLITATGQRVTLRCSPRSGDLSVYWYQQSLDQGLQFLIQYYNGEERAKGNILERFSAQQFPDLHSELNLSSLELGDSALYFCASSVATSARGERYFGPGTRLLVL.

In this sample, this clonotype turned up a few times. The chain couples TRBV10-3 to TRBJ1-1; D gene ambiguous. CDR1 and CDR2 from the germline V gene are ENHRY and SYGVKD. This CDR3 has 13 residues. Trimming removed 7 bases from V and 0 bases from J, with 9 bases in between. DNA for the CDR3: TGTGCCATCACTGGGTCGGTGAACACTGAAGCTTTCTTT. Its protein product is CAITGSVNTEAFF.

This clonotype was observed a few times. The genes are TRBV3-1 and TRBJ2-1, with D perhaps TRBD1 (5 bases). Germline CDR1 LGHDT, CDR2 YNNKEL (reference sequence). V was clipped by 3 bases and J by 6 bases, with 12 bases between them. The length of the CDR3 is 14 residues. This CDR3 is CASSHLQGSNEQFF. The CDR3 nucleotides are TGTGCCAGCAGCCATCTCCAGGGAAGCAATGAGCAGTTCTTC.

The V and J genes are TRBV12-3 or TRBV12-4 and TRBJ1-2; perhaps TRBD1 as D (6 bases). The CDR3 is 16 amino acids. Trimming shortened V by 6 bases and J by 4 bases, and 21 bases separated the two germline ends. CDR3 residues: CASSEGVRPGGYGYTF. Here the CDR3 DNA reads TGTGCCAGCAGCGAGGGGGTTCGACCCGGAGGCTATGGCTACACCTTC.

The genes are TRBV14 and TRBJ1-2, with 7 bases that match TRBD1. The CDR3 has 15 amino acids. V was pared by 4 bases and J by 4 bases, with 9 bases of the junction left unmatched. The germline V gene has CDR1 SGHDN and CDR2 FVKESK. The CDR3 sequence is CASSREQGLFYGYTF. For the CDR3, the DNA is TGTGCCAGCAGCCGAGAACAGGGGCTCTTCTATGGCTACACCTTC.

This sequence joins TRBV14 and TRBJ2-1; D is possibly TRBD2 (5 bases). The assigned J gene may be wrong: the sequence end matches TRBJ2-7 better. Germline CDR1 SGHDN, CDR2 FVKESK. This CDR3 has 18 amino acids. The CDR3 region has the DNA TGTGCCAGCAGACCTTCAAGCTATCTAGCCCCCGGGTACAATGAGCAGTACTTC. Translating it yields CASRPSSYLAPGYNEQYF.

In its sample, this clonotype was seen a few times. V is TRBV20-1 and J is TRBJ2-5, with D possibly being TRBD2 (5 bases). V lost 7 bases, J lost 11 bases, and 14 bases lay in between. The V gene's germline CDR1 is DFQATT and CDR2 SNEGSKA (reference sequence). The CDR3 is 10 residues long. The CDR3 bases are TGCAGTGGCGGGCGGAATGAGCAGTACTTC. Amino acid sequence: CSGGRNEQYF.

This clonotype was seen more than once but under ten times. The V call is TRBV6-6, the J call TRBJ1-2; 11 positions agree with TRBD1. This CDR3 is 14 amino acids long. Germline V gene sequence: CDR1 MNHNY, CDR2 SVGAGI (reference sequence). The V segment lost 7 bases and the J segment 8 bases; nucleotides outside the gene matches: 9. This CDR3 reads CASTPGQGGRGYTF. The CDR3 nucleotides are TGTGCCAGCACCCCGGGACAGGGGGGTCGAGGCTACACCTTC.

This chain joins TRBV13 and TRBJ1-6; D may be TRBD1 (5 bases). The germline gives CDR1 PRHDT, CDR2 FYEKMQ (reference sequence). This CDR3 is built from 14 residues. Deletions cut 7 bases from V and 10 bases from J, with 17 bases between. The CDR3, as DNA: TGTGCCAGCACCGATAACACTGACAGCTCACCCCTCCACTTT. Protein: CASTDNTDSSPLHF.

This clonotype has only a few counts. The V and J genes are TRBV5-1 and TRBJ2-3; 8 bases map to TRBD1. The CDR3 contains 16 residues. Germline CDR1 reads SGHRS; CDR2 reads YFSETQ. V shed 2 bases, J shed 3 bases, and the junction held 8 bases outside the gene matches. The CDR3 here is CASSFDRGGGTDTQYF. The CDR3 DNA follows: TGCGCCAGCAGCTTCGACAGGGGAGGAGGTACAGATACGCAGTATTTT. Drawing the rest from reference TRBV5-1 and TRBJ2-3, the complete variable domain is KAGVTQTPRYLIKTRGQQVTLSCSPISGHRSVSWYQQTPGQGLQFLFEYFSETQRNKGNFPGRFSGRQFSNSRSEMNVSTLELGDSALYLCASSFDRGGGTDTQYFGPGTRLTVL.

On this clonotype itself: This may come from a read error, since a much larger clone is one base off. The chain joins TRBV29-1 to TRBJ2-3; 11 bases are a match to TRBD2. The germline V gene encodes CDR1 SQVTM and CDR2 ANQGSEA. The CDR3 totals 13 residues. CDR3 residues: CSADSGGADTRYF. CDR3 coding DNA: TGCAGCGCCGATAGCGGGGGGGCAGATACGCGGTATTTT.

The gene calls are TRBV7-8 and TRBJ2-7; 9 bases line up with TRBD1. The last part of the DNA fits TRBJ2-4 better; the J call may be wrong. The CDR3 sequence is 20 residues long. CDR1 and CDR2 (germline): SGHVS, FQNEAQ. The CDR3 reads CASSPRRPGTGNGAKNIQYF. In DNA, the CDR3 is TGTGCCAGCAGCCCAAGACGTCCCGGGACAGGGAACGGAGCCAAAAACATTCAGTACTTC.

The CDR3 sequence is CASSQAGASLYEQYF. CDR3 coding DNA: TGTGCCAGCTCTCAGGCGGGGGCTTCCCTCTACGAGCAGTACTTC. J is TRBJ2-7 and V is TRBV28; TRBD2 might be the D (7 bases). From germline, CDR1 is MDHEN and CDR2 SYDVKM. V was shortened by 8 bases and J by 3 bases, with 20 bases between the two germline ends. The CDR3 contains 15 residues.

The rearrangement uses TRBV27 and TRBJ2-1, with 14 bases identical to TRBD2. Germline trimming cut 1 base from V and 5 bases from J; bases unmatched to any gene: 4. The CDR3 has 17 residues. Per germline, CDR1 MNHEY and CDR2 SMNVEV (reference sequence). The chain's CDR3 is CASSLWTSGGPNNEQFF. The CDR3 nucleotides are TGTGCCAGCAGTTTATGGACTAGCGGGGGGCCTAACAATGAGCAGTTCTTC.

This clonotype was seen a handful of times. The genes are TRBV4-1 and TRBJ2-1; 16 bases are a match to TRBD2. J gave up 6 bases and V 0 bases, and 11 bases lay outside the gene matches. From germline, CDR1 is MGHRA and CDR2 YSYEKL. This CDR3 is 20 amino acids long. In nucleotides, the CDR3 is TGCGCCAGCAGCCAAGATCGAGGGACTAGCGGGAGGGCAACTTCCAATGAGCAGTTCTTC. Protein: CASSQDRGTSGRATSNEQFF.

The sample holds one count of this clonotype. This may be a read error, as it is one base from a much larger clone. The V and J genes are TRBV12-3 or TRBV12-4 and TRBJ2-1; TRBD2 agrees at 11 bases. CDR3 size: 16 residues. V lost 5 bases, J lost 6 bases, and 9 bases stayed unmatched. The CDR3 sequence is CASSISGRGAGNEQFF. CDR3 nucleotide sequence: TGTGCCAGCAGTATTAGCGGGAGGGGAGCCGGCAATGAGCAGTTCTTC.

This chain joins TRBV5-8 and TRBJ2-3; D may be TRBD2 (6 bases). The CDR3 is 16 residues long. The V gene lost 0 bases and the J gene lost 0 bases, with 11 bases spanning the gap. Per the germline V gene, CDR1 is SGHTS and CDR2 is YDEGEE. The CDR3 here is CASSLDGSSSTDTQYF. DNA for the CDR3: TGTGCCAGCAGCTTGGACGGGAGTAGTAGCACAGATACGCAGTATTTT.

V usage is TRBV18 and J usage is TRBJ2-4, with a possible D match to TRBD2 (6 bases). Trimming pared 2 bases from V and 0 bases from J, leaving 14 bases between. The CDR3 is 17 residues long. Germline CDR1 is KGHSH and CDR2 is LQKENI. CDR3 sequence: CASSPMGGELAKNIQYF. The CDR3 bases are TGTGCCAGCTCACCAATGGGCGGGGAACTAGCCAAAAACATTCAGTACTTC.

The chain links TRBV10-3 to TRBJ2-1, with 10 bases aligning to TRBD2. The DNA matches TRBJ2-7 better at its end, which makes the J call doubtful. In germline, CDR1 is ENHRY, CDR2 SYGVKD. The length of the CDR3 is 14 residues. This CDR3 is CAISASGRTNEQYF. The CDR3 nucleotides read TGTGCCATCAGTGCTAGCGGGAGAACCAATGAGCAGTACTTC.

This clonotype was seen once. The chain joins TRBV9 to TRBJ2-3; 7 nucleotides match TRBD2. The germline V gene encodes CDR1 SGDLS and CDR2 YYNGEE. V lost 0 bases to trimming and J lost 0 bases; unmatched junction nucleotides: 4. The length of the CDR3 is 16 residues. DNA of the CDR3: TGTGCCAGCAGCGTAGGACTAGCACAGAGCACAGATACGCAGTATTTT. It codes for CASSVGLAQSTDTQYF.

V gene TRBV24-1 combines with J gene TRBJ2-1; the match to TRBD2 covers 11 bases. The CDR3 totals 16 residues. J was trimmed by 1 base and V by 5 bases; bases with no gene match: 3. The V gene's germline CDR1 is KGHDR and CDR2 SFDVKD. The CDR3 DNA is TGTGCCACCAGTGTCGGGACTAGCGGTTCCTACAATGAGCAGTTCTTC. Its protein product is CATSVGTSGSYNEQFF.

This clonotype appeared a few times. This chain uses TRBV12-3 or TRBV12-4 with TRBJ2-3; D not resolved. V was pared by 8 bases and J by 8 bases, with 23 bases between. This CDR3 is 15 amino acids long. In nucleotides, the CDR3 is TGTGCCAGCGGTGGAAGGCTGTCCTACATCGGTACGCAGTATTTT. Encoded protein: CASGGRLSYIGTQYF.

The rearrangement uses TRBV20-1 and TRBJ1-6, with 7 bases fitting TRBD1. This CDR3 is 15 amino acids long. Germline lookup yields CDR1 DFQATT and CDR2 SNEGSKA (reference sequence). The ends lost 6 bases at V and 1 base at J; junction bases unmatched: 6. The CDR3 coding sequence is TGCAGTGCCCCTACCAGGGGGTCCTATAATTCACCCCTCCACTTT. Translation gives CSAPTRGSYNSPLHF.